The 20 T cell receptor beta chains in this list originate from one sample, sequenced in a study of regulatory T cells in long-lasting Graves disease. Arm-PCR of CDR3 regions and iRepertoire HTBI primers were the basis on which TCR beta libraries were built. TCRdb fed the multiplex PCR reads into MiXCR, producing one record per CDR3 protein. The data contain about 500,000 distinct CDR3 sequences, 15% to 20% of them seen just once; the ten biggest clones take up 9% to 15%. Time point: newly diagnosed GD, antithyroid drugs for less than 3 months. RNA isolated from PBMCs was used to make the TCR library. In addition, the sample was reused for a study of T cells in Graves' hyperthyroidism and ophthalmopathy.

The sequenced sample was peripheral blood mononuclear cells (PBMCs), obtained at new diagnosis, from a patient treated with antithyroid drugs. The receptors shown here come from a man aged 35 to 55 with Graves disease.

In this sample, this clonotype turned up many times. The chain recombines TRBV10-3 with TRBJ2-5; D call uncertain. This CDR3 is 13 amino acids long. V lost 3 bases to trimming and J lost 4 bases, with 9 bases between them. The germline V gene has CDR1 ENHRY and CDR2 SYGVKD. The CDR3, as DNA: TGTGCCATCAGTGAAGGCTCTGGAGAGACCCAGTACTTC. It is translated as CAISEGSGETQYF.

V usage is TRBV5-4 and J usage is TRBJ2-2, with 11 bases aligning to TRBD1. The CDR3 is 14 residues long. The germline CDR1 and CDR2 sequences are SGHNT and YYREEE (reference sequence). J gave up 6 bases and V 9 bases, and 7 bases lay outside the gene matches. The CDR3 DNA is TGTGCCACTCGACCGGGACAGGGGGCCGGGGAGCTGTTTTTT. Translated: CATRPGQGAGELFF.

The table lists this clonotype with many counts. The chain is built from TRBV5-1 and TRBJ2-7; TRBD2 agrees at 8 bases. Germline V gene data show CDR1 as SGHRS and CDR2 as YFSETQ. The CDR3 extends over 14 amino acids. Losses at the gene ends were 4 bases for V and 4 bases for J; bases not matched to a gene: 7. The CDR3 region has the DNA TGCGCCAGCAGCCATACTAGCGGAGGTTACGAGCAGTACTTC. Amino acid sequence: CASSHTSGGYEQYF. The full variable domain, rest sourced from reference TRBV5-1 and TRBJ2-7, is KAGVTQTPRYLIKTRGQQVTLSCSPISGHRSVSWYQQTPGQGLQFLFEYFSETQRNKGNFPGRFSGRQFSNSRSEMNVSTLELGDSALYLCASSHTSGGYEQYFGPGTRLTVT.

This clonotype appeared many times. J is TRBJ2-7 and V is TRBV6-1; maybe TRBD1 (6 bases). The germline gives CDR1 MNHNS, CDR2 SASEGT. The CDR3 extends over 15 amino acids. The V gene lost 6 bases and the J gene lost 5 bases, with 20 bases spanning the gap. The CDR3 bases are TGTGCCAGCAGGGGACATCAAGGGGCTGGGAACGAGCAGTACTTC. Translation gives CASRGHQGAGNEQYF.

This clonotype was seen ten or more times. The chain recombines TRBV12-3 or TRBV12-4 with TRBJ2-7; 8 bases fit TRBD2. The CDR3 sequence is 15 residues long. After removal of 3 bases from V and 2 bases from J, the junction contained 6 bases not matched to a gene. CDR3: CASSFTSGSTYEQYF. DNA of the CDR3: TGTGCCAGCAGTTTTACTAGCGGATCTACCTACGAGCAGTACTTC.

This clonotype appeared many times. The chain links TRBV2 to TRBJ2-7, with 7 positions matching TRBD1. Trimming took 1 base from V and 3 from J; bases not matched to a gene: 3. The CDR3 extends over 14 amino acids. CDR1 SNHLY and CDR2 FYNNEI come from the germline V gene. CDR3 sequence: CASSEVGQYYEQYF. The CDR3 region has the DNA TGTGCCAGCAGTGAAGTGGGACAGTACTACGAGCAGTACTTC.

Note on this clonotype: This may come from a read error, since a much larger clone is one base off. For the CDR3, the DNA is TGTGCCAGCAGTTACTCTCTATGGGAGCGGGAGGGCCGGAATGAGCAGTACTTC. Its protein is CASSYSLWEREGRNEQYF. The chain couples TRBV5-6 to TRBJ2-1; the match to TRBD2 covers 10 bases. The end of the DNA fits TRBJ2-7 better, so the J call may be wrong. Germline V gives CDR1 SGHDT, CDR2 YYEEEE. The CDR3 covers 18 residues.

This clonotype was observed a few times. The rearrangement joins TRBV6-5 to TRBJ1-6; no clear D gene. The germline V and J ends were trimmed by 2 bases and 0 bases, with 14 bases remaining between them. Germline CDR1 and CDR2: MNHEY and SVGAGI. CDR3 size: 18 residues. CDR3: CASSYDGVTSSYNSPLHF. CDR3 sequence (DNA): TGTGCCAGCAGTTACGACGGGGTGACTAGCTCCTATAATTCACCCCTCCACTTT.

This rearrangement joins TRBV11-1 to TRBJ2-1; D possibly corresponds to TRBD2 (5 bases). The V and J ends lost 5 bases and 10 bases respectively, with 12 bases between them. CDR1 and CDR2 (germline): SGHAT, FQDESV (reference sequence). CDR3 length equals 12 residues. CDR3 residues: CASSQDWREQFF. The CDR3 DNA sequence: TGTGCCAGCAGCCAAGATTGGAGGGAGCAGTTCTTC.

This clonotype has a count of ten or more. The rearrangement uses TRBV7-3 and TRBJ2-1; 11 nucleotides agree with TRBD2. The CDR3 covers 15 residues. Germline lookup yields CDR1 SGHTA and CDR2 FQGTGA. With 6 bases clipped from V and 5 bases from J, the junction kept 6 bases outside the gene matches. The CDR3 protein is CASSLTSGTHNEQFF. The CDR3 DNA sequence: TGTGCCAGCAGTCTGACTAGCGGGACCCACAATGAGCAGTTCTTC.

The table lists this clonotype with a few counts. This chain joins TRBV3-1 and TRBJ2-2; 14 nucleotides line up with TRBD2. V shed 0 bases, J shed 2 bases, and the junction held 2 bases outside the gene matches. Germline lookup yields CDR1 LGHDT and CDR2 YNNKEL (reference sequence). The CDR3 has 18 residues. CDR3 sequence (DNA): TGTGCCAGCAGCCAAGATGGGACTAGCGGGAGAAACACCGGGGAGCTGTTTTTT. Translated: CASSQDGTSGRNTGELFF.

For this clonotype: A much larger clone lies a single base off, so this may be a read error. The chain couples TRBV7-3 to TRBJ2-7, with D unclear. The germline CDR1 and CDR2 sequences are SGHTA and FQGTGA. Trimming pared 2 bases from V and 2 bases from J, leaving 10 bases between. This CDR3 has 14 residues. The CDR3 spells CASSLALGTYEQYF. Here the CDR3 DNA reads TGTGCCAGCAGCTTAGCGCTGGGAACCTACGAGCAGTACTTC.

At least ten counts were recorded for this clonotype. The chain has TRBV30 and TRBJ2-7, with D hard to call. Germline CDR1 and CDR2: GTSNPN and SVGIG (reference sequence). CDR3 size: 12 residues. Trimming took 5 bases from V and 0 from J, leaving 8 bases between them. CDR3 bases: TGTGCCTGGGGAAGAAGCTCCTACGAGCAGTACTTC. Translating it yields CAWGRSSYEQYF.

This clonotype was seen only a few times. The chain combines TRBV2 with TRBJ2-1; no reliable D call. This CDR3 contains 13 residues. V lost 6 bases and J 8 bases, leaving 14 bases between the germline ends. The germline gives CDR1 SNHLY, CDR2 FYNNEI. CDR3 in DNA: TGTGCCAGCAGGGTGGGATTTGGGGATGAGCAGTTCTTC. Translating it yields CASRVGFGDEQFF.

The genes are TRBV19 and TRBJ2-1, with 8 nucleotides matching TRBD2. V was clipped by 0 bases and J by 12 bases; unmatched bases: 4. Germline V gene sequence: CDR1 LNHDA, CDR2 SQIVND (reference sequence). The CDR3 contains 13 residues. The CDR3 nucleotides read TGTGCCAGTAGTATAGACCCCCGGGGGGGGCAGTTCTTC. This gives the protein CASSIDPRGGQFF.

This clonotype showed up many times. The chain has TRBV6-5 and TRBJ1-5; 10 nucleotides match TRBD1. Germline CDR1 and CDR2: MNHEY and SVGAGI. The CDR3 is made up of 15 amino acids. V shed 2 bases, J shed 4 bases, and the junction held 2 bases outside the gene matches. CDR3 in DNA: TGTGCCAGCAGTTACCCGGGACAGGGGAATCAGCCCCAGCATTTT. Translating gives CASSYPGQGNQPQHF.

Ten or more counts support this clonotype. J is TRBJ2-7 and V is TRBV2; 9 positions match TRBD1. The CDR3 contains 15 residues. Trimming removed 3 bases from V and 5 bases from J; junction bases left unmatched: 8. The germline gives CDR1 SNHLY, CDR2 FYNNEI. The CDR3 reads CASSDPGQGFDEQYF. The CDR3 nucleotides read TGTGCCAGCAGTGATCCGGGACAGGGATTCGACGAGCAGTACTTC.

The J gene is TRBJ2-3, the V gene TRBV30; 10 bases match TRBD2. The CDR3 has 15 residues. Germline assignment: CDR1 GTSNPN and CDR2 SVGIG (reference sequence). After removal of 0 bases from V and 13 bases from J, the junction contained 13 bases not matched to a gene. In nucleotides, the CDR3 is TGTGCCTGGAGTGTACGGGCTAGCGGGAGTGGTTTCAAGTATTTT. Its translation is CAWSVRASGSGFKYF. The full variable domain, in which reference TRBV30 and TRBJ2-3 provide the parts outside the CDR3, is SQTIHQWPATLVQPVGSPLSLECTVEGTSNPNLYWYRQAAGRGLQLLFYSVGIGQISSEVPQNLSASRPQDRQFILSSKKLLLSDSGFYLCAWSVRASGSGFKYFGPGTRLTVL.

This clonotype was seen ten or more times. The chain couples TRBV7-9 to TRBJ2-1, with 7 nucleotides matching TRBD2. V dropped 5 bases and J dropped 5; count of bases not matched to a gene: 6. Germline CDR1 is SEHNR and CDR2 is FQNEAQ (reference sequence). This CDR3 spans 14 amino acids. The CDR3 nucleotides are TGTGCCAGCAGCGCCTTACTAGCGAACAATGAGCAGTTCTTC. Translating it yields CASSALLANNEQFF.

This rearrangement joins TRBV11-3 to TRBJ2-3, with 10 bases aligning to TRBD1. The CDR3 is 16 residues long. V gave up 3 bases and J gave up 2 bases; unmatched junction bases: 5. CDR1 SGHNT and CDR2 YENEEA come from the germline V gene. The CDR3 DNA reads as TGTGCCAGCAGCTTGGGACAGGGGATGGTCACAGATACGCAGTATTTT. As protein: CASSLGQGMVTDTQYF. The full variable domain, in which reference TRBV11-3 and TRBJ2-3 provide the parts outside the CDR3, is EAGVVQSPRYKIIEKKQPVAFWCNPISGHNTLYWYLQNLGQGPELLIRYENEEAVDDSQLPKDRFSAERLKGVDSTLKIQPAELGDSAVYLCASSLGQGMVTDTQYFGPGTRLTVL.